This T cell receptor beta chain originates from a study of OX40 agonist ivuxolimab in advanced cancers. Turning to the study itself: Patients were dosed intravenously with ivuxolimab at 0.01 to 10 mg/kg every 2 weeks. Study conclusions and caveats: The study found that CD8+ T cells averaged more expanded clones than CD4+. Antigen specificity of clonally expanded peripheral T cells was not established.

Comment on this clone: Its antigen remains unknown.

TCRdb's copy holds only in-frame clones and misses some; the assay was immunoSEQ multiplex PCR. The sample contains around 63,000 clones, around 90% of which appear only once. The clonotype originates from an adult with an advanced solid tumor such as melanoma, head and neck, liver or kidney cancer. The specimen was CD4+ or CD8+ T cells sorted from blood, collected in a trial of the OX40 agonist ivuxolimab.

CDR3: CASSELGQATHQPQHF. CDR3 DNA sequence: TGTGCCAGCAGTGAATTGGGACAGGCTACTCATCAGCCCCAGCATTTT. V and J are TRBV6-1 and TRBJ1-5, with TRBD1 matching 8 bases. Looked up from germline, CDR1 is MNHNS and CDR2 is SASEGT. Trimming took 2 bases from V and 5 from J; bases not matched to a gene: 8. CDR3 length equals 16 residues.